These 8 T cell receptor beta chains share one sample of origin, sequenced in a study of blood T cell repertoires in COVID-19. Profiling relied on immunoSEQ multiplex PCR, and the TCRdb table lists in-frame clones only, not all of them. There are approximately 390,000 clones in the sample; approximately 87% occur only once, and about 10% lies in the top ten. Source material: PBMCs or T cells enriched from blood (not recorded which). These receptors originate from a woman aged 45-59 years who had recovered from COVID-19.

This chain uses TRBV6-5 with TRBJ1-1, with 10 nucleotides matching TRBD1. The V gene's germline CDR1 is MNHEY and CDR2 SVGAGI. This CDR3 comprises 14 residues. Trimming removed 6 bases from V and 5 bases from J; junction bases left unmatched: 6. The CDR3, as DNA: TGTGCCAGCAGCTTGACAGGGGGCGAAACTGAAGCTTTCTTT. Translating it yields CASSLTGGETEAFF.

V usage is TRBV18 and J usage is TRBJ2-7; 10 nucleotides match TRBD1. This CDR3 spans 14 amino acids. The germline V gene has CDR1 KGHSH and CDR2 LQKENI. Trimming at V came to 2 bases and at J to 5 bases, leaving 3 bases not matched to a gene. The CDR3 reads CASSPGTGDDEQYF. In DNA form, the CDR3 reads TGTGCCAGCTCACCAGGGACAGGGGACGACGAGCAGTACTTC.

The genes are TRBV12-3 or TRBV12-4 and TRBJ2-2; the D is unclear. Trimming took 7 bases from V and 5 from J, leaving 11 bases between them. The CDR3 is 13 residues long. The CDR3 nucleotides are TGTGCCAGCACCCCCTTCCTTACCGGGGAGCTGTTTTTT. Its translation is CASTPFLTGELFF.

This clone is a singleton in its sample. V usage is TRBV5-1 and J usage is TRBJ2-7; TRBD1 might be the D (5 bases). The V gene's germline CDR1 is SGHRS and CDR2 YFSETQ. Trimming stripped 6 bases from V and 5 bases from J, with 9 bases between. The CDR3 spans 11 residues. The CDR3 DNA is TGCGCCAGCACAGGGCGCGACGAGCAGTACTTC. Amino acid sequence: CASTGRDEQYF. The full variable domain, in which reference TRBV5-1 and TRBJ2-7 provide the parts outside the CDR3, is KAGVTQTPRYLIKTRGQQVTLSCSPISGHRSVSWYQQTPGQGLQFLFEYFSETQRNKGNFPGRFSGRQFSNSRSEMNVSTLELGDSALYLCASTGRDEQYFGPGTRLTVT.

The genes are TRBV3-1 (or the pseudogene TRBV3-2) and TRBJ1-5, with D possibly being TRBD1 (5 bases). The V and J ends lost 1 base and 6 bases respectively, with 16 bases between them. CDR3 length: 16 residues. From germline, CDR1 is LGHDT and CDR2 YNNKEL (reference sequence). CDR3 nucleotides: TGTGCCAGCAGCCAAGGGGATCCGGGGGGGGGTCAGCCCCAGCATTTT. Its protein product is CASSQGDPGGGQPQHF.

V is TRBV2 and J is TRBJ1-5; D is possibly TRBD1 (5 bases). This CDR3 spans 18 amino acids. Trimming shortened V by 2 bases and J by 0 bases, and 17 bases separated the two germline ends. Germline CDR1 is SNHLY and CDR2 is FYNNEI. The CDR3 nucleotides are TGTGCCAGCAGTGAATTGGCGCCGGGTAGGGGTAGCAATCAGCCCCAGCATTTT. It codes for CASSELAPGRGSNQPQHF.

V and J are TRBV7-2 and TRBJ2-1, with D maybe TRBD2 (6 bases). Germline CDR1 SGHTA, CDR2 FQGNSA. The V and J ends lost 5 bases and 6 bases respectively, with 11 bases between them. This CDR3 region has 13 residues. The CDR3 loop reads CASSKTSSNEQFF. Here the CDR3 DNA reads TGTGCCAGCAGCAAAACTAGCTCCAATGAGCAGTTCTTC.

In its sample, this clone was seen once. This chain uses TRBV6-1 with TRBJ1-1, with D possibly being TRBD1 (6 bases). The CDR3 has 15 residues. Trimming stripped 3 bases from V and 7 bases from J, with 18 bases between. Germline CDR1 is MNHNS and CDR2 is SASEGT. This chain's CDR3 is CASSDPEGGKGEAFF. CDR3 coding DNA: TGTGCCAGCAGTGACCCCGAGGGGGGGAAAGGTGAAGCTTTCTTT.